This TCR beta chain was observed in a study of beta chain features in type 1 diabetes. General observations from the study: All four CD4+ subsets from Type 1 diabetes patients carried moderately but significantly shorter TCRB CDR3s.

As concerns this clone: What it binds is unknown. The germline gene is not matched at one end of the junction; a read error may be the cause.

The authors reverse transcribed all of the isolated RNA, so sequencing captured expressed TCRB transcripts. This table comes from immunoSEQ multiplex PCR, and its TCRdb copy is limited to in-frame clones, with some not included. The table shows around 100,000 clones, with 28% occurring only once. The CDR3 length is 14 residues. In germline, CDR1 is GTSNPN, CDR2 SVGIG (reference sequence). Input material: central memory CD4+ T cells from blood. This TCR was recovered from a woman aged 18-35 years with type 1 diabetes. V and J are TRBV30 and TRBJ1-5; 9 bases fit TRBD1. The CDR3: CACTAGQGNRPQHF. In nucleotides, the CDR3 is TGTGCCTGTACAGCGGGACAGGGAAATCGGCCCCAGCATTTT.